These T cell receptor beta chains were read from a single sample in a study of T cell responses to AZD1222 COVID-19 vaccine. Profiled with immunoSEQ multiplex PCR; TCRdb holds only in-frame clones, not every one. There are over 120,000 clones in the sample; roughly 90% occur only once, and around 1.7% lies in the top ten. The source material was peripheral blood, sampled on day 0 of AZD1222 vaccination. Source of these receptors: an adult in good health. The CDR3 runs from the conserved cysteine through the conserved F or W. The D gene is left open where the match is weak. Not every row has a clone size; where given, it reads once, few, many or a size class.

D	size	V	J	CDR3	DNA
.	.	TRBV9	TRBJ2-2	CASNKGVGPAGELFF	TGTGCCAGCAACAAAGGGGTAGGGCCTGCCGGGGAGCTGTTTTTT
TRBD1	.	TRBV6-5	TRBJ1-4	CASSNRDRYKKLFF	TGTGCCAGCAGTAACCGGGACAGATACAAAAAACTGTTTTTT
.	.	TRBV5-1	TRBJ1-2	CASSFRAYYGYTF	TGCGCCAGCAGCTTCAGGGCCTACTATGGCTACACCTTC
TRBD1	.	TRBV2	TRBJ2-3	CAIGRDSRGDTQYF	TGTGCCATCGGCCGGGACAGTAGAGGAGATACGCAGTATTTT
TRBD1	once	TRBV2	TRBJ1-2	CASSRDSYGYTF	TGTGCCAGCAGCCGGGACAGCTATGGCTACACCTTC
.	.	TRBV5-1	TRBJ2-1	CASSLGGSYNEQFF	TGCGCCAGCAGCTTAGGCGGATCCTACAATGAGCAGTTCTTC
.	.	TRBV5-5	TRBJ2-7	CASSLAFGTTNPYEQYF	TGTGCCAGCAGCTTGGCTTTCGGCACTACCAACCCCTACGAGCAGTACTTC
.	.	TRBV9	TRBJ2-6	CASSVVSGLRGANVLTF	TGTGCCAGCAGCGTAGTTTCTGGGCTAAGGGGGGCCAACGTCCTGACTTTC
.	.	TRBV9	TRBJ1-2	CASSLGGVSNYGYTF	TGTGCCAGCAGCCTCGGGGGGGTATCGAACTATGGCTACACCTTC
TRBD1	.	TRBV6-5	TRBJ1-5	CASRLDRSNQPQHF	TGTGCCAGCAGGCTGGACAGGAGTAATCAGCCCCAGCATTTT
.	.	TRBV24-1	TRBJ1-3	CATSDRPGTSGNTIYF	TGTGCCACCAGTGACAGACCAGGGACGAGTGGAAACACCATATATTTT
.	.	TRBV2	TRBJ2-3	CASTARQVWGTDTQYF	TGTGCCAGCACTGCCCGACAGGTTTGGGGCACAGATACGCAGTATTTT
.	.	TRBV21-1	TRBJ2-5	CASSLLDFNQETQYF	TGTGCCAGCAGCCTTCTGGACTTCAATCAAGAGACCCAGTACTTC
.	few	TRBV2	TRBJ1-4	CASSEATGHFGKLFF	TGTGCCAGCAGTGAAGCTACGGGTCATTTCGGGAAACTGTTTTTT
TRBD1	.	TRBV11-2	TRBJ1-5	CASSPGQGGGYSNQPQHF	TGTGCCAGCAGCCCGGGACAGGGGGGGGGTTATAGCAATCAGCCCCAGCATTTT
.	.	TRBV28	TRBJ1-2	CAAGSIYGYTF	TGTGCCGCGGGCAGTATCTATGGCTACACCTTC
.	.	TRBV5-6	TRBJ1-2	CASSLVWTNYGYTF	TGTGCCAGCAGCTTGGTTTGGACGAACTATGGCTACACCTTC
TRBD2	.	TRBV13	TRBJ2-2	CASSLYRGRADTGELFF	TGTGCCAGCAGCTTATATCGCGGGAGGGCCGACACCGGGGAGCTGTTTTTT
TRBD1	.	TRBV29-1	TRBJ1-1	CSGGRDRGSNTEAFF	TGCAGCGGCGGTAGGGACAGGGGAAGCAACACTGAAGCTTTCTTT
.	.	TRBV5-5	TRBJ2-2	CASSFGQPNTGELFF	TGTGCCAGCAGTTTTGGACAGCCGAACACCGGGGAGCTGTTTTTT
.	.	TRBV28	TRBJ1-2	CASNTPEGYNGYTF	TGTGCCAGCAACACTCCGGAGGGGTATAATGGCTACACCTTC
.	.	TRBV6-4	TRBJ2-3	CASSPEAGHTDTQYF	TGTGCCAGCAGCCCCGAAGCAGGTCACACAGATACGCAGTATTTT
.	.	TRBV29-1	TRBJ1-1	CSVSAAGEAFF	TGCAGCGTCTCGGCAGCGGGTGAAGCTTTCTTT
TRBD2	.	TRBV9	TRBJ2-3	CASSETSGRPLGTDTQYF	TGTGCCAGCAGCGAAACTAGCGGGAGGCCCCTGGGCACAGATACGCAGTATTTT
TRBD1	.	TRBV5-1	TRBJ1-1	CASRGQGQNTEAFF	TGCGCCAGCAGGGGACAGGGCCAGAACACTGAAGCTTTCTTT
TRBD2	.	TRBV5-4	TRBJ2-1	CASSLELAGGNNEQFF	TGTGCCAGCAGCTTGGAACTAGCGGGAGGCAATAATGAGCAGTTCTTC
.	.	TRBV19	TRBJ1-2	CASSIDTGYYGYTF	TGTGCCAGTAGTATAGATACAGGGTATTATGGCTACACCTTC
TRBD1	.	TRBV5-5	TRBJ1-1	CASSSRTGGNTEAFF	TGTGCCAGCAGCTCAAGGACAGGGGGGAACACTGAAGCTTTCTTT
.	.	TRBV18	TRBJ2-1	CASSHPRDNEQFF	TGTGCCAGCTCTCATCCCCGGGACAATGAGCAGTTCTTC
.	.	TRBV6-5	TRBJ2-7	CASSYGPYEQYF	TGTGCCAGCAGTTACGGGCCTTACGAGCAGTACTTC
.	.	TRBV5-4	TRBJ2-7	CASSLGTRPAFEQYF	TGTGCCAGCAGCTTGGGGACGAGACCCGCTTTCGAGCAGTACTTC
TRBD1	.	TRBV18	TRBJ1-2	CASSRRQGAIANYGYTF	TGTGCCAGCTCACGTAGGCAGGGGGCCATTGCAAACTATGGCTACACCTTC
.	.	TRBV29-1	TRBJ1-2	CSVGTVEGYGYTF	TGCAGCGTTGGGACAGTTGAAGGCTATGGCTACACCTTC
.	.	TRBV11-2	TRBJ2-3	CASSSPGGTDTQYF	TGTGCCAGCAGTTCCCCCGGAGGCACAGATACGCAGTATTTT